This note documents a single T cell receptor beta chain sequence. Its specificity is not known. The sample originates from a study of cytomegalovirus exposure and HLA in healthy donors. Broader study findings: A few CMV-associated chains were confirmed in vitro to be specific for CMV antigens. Many donors shared some public TCRs, even though most TCR sequences were rare. Among TCR beta chains, those listed as cytomegalovirus-associated numbered over 150.

The repertoire was sequenced with immunoSEQ multiplex PCR; TCRdb's copy has only in-frame clones and lacks some. The sample includes 150,000 to 200,000 clones, 86% seen only once; the top ten take around 2.4%. The V and J ends lost 7 bases and 5 bases respectively, with 15 bases between them. Germline loops: CDR1 LNHDA, CDR2 SQIVND (reference sequence). There are 14 residues in the CDR3. The source material was PBMCs. The source of this sequence is a woman aged 18-29 years in good health and CMV-seronegative. The V and J genes are TRBV19 and TRBJ2-1, with D possibly TRBD2 on 5 matching bases. CDR3 sequence (DNA): TGTGCCAGTAAGGAGGCCCCTCCTCACAATGAGCAGTTCTTC. Its protein is CASKEAPPHNEQFF.